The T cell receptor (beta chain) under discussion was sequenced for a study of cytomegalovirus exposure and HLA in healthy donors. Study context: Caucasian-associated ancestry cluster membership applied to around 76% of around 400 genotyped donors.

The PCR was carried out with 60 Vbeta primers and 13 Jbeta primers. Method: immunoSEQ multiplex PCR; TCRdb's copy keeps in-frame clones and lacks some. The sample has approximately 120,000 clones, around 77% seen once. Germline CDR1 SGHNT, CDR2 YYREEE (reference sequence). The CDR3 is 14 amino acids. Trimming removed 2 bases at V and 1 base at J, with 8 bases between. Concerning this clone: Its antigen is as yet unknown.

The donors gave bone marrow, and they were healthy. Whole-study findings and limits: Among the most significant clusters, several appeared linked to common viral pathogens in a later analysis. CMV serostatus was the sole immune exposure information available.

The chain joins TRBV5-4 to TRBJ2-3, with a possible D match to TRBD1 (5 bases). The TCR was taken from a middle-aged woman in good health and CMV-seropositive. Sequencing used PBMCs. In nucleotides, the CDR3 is TGTGCCAGCAGCTTTCCCAGGGGCACAGATACGCAGTATTTT. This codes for CASSFPRGTDTQYF.